This record looks at one T cell receptor (beta chain) sequence and its context. The data originate from a study of CD4+ T cells in melanoma. Profiling relied on immunoSEQ multiplex PCR, and the TCRdb table lists in-frame clones only, not all of them. The sample yields about 55,000 clones, over 60% seen once. The receptor was isolated from a human donor with melanoma. The specimen sequenced was tumor tissue.

The CDR3, as DNA: TGTGCCATCCGCGGCGGCAACGGGGCAGCCTACGAGCAGTACTTC. Its translation: CAIRGGNGAAYEQYF. This sequence joins TRBV10-3 and TRBJ2-7, with D tentatively TRBD1 or TRBD2 (5 bases each). The ends were cut back, 8 bases at V and 2 bases at J, with 19 bases in the middle. The CDR3 is 15 residues long. Germline V gene sequence: CDR1 ENHRY, CDR2 SYGVKD.